Following are 12 T cell receptor beta chains from one sample sequenced in a study of T cells in tumors after PD-1 blockade. Clones were read by immunoSEQ multiplex PCR, and TCRdb kept only the in-frame ones, dropping some. The sample records 60,000 to 75,000 clones, approximately 74% being singletons. The sequenced sample was PBMCs, obtained after anti-PD-1 treatment. These receptors were collected from a human donor with basal cell carcinoma.

This clone showed up just a few times. This rearrangement joins TRBV15 to TRBJ1-3, with D unresolved. Looked up from germline, CDR1 is LNHNV and CDR2 is YYDKDF (reference sequence). The CDR3 length is 14 residues. The ends were cut back, 0 bases at V and 0 bases at J, with 3 bases in the middle. In DNA form, the CDR3 reads TGTGCCACCAGCAGAGACGCCTCTGGAAACACCATATATTTT. It encodes CATSRDASGNTIYF.

This rearrangement joins TRBV4-2 to TRBJ1-6, with D tentatively TRBD1 (6 bases). The CDR3 extends over 15 amino acids. Looked up from germline, CDR1 is LGHNA and CDR2 is YNFKEQ. V lost 0 bases, J lost 10 bases, and 13 bases lay in between. The CDR3 coding sequence is TGTGCCAGCAGCCAAGAGACAGGCGCGGCCTCACCCCTCCACTTT. As protein: CASSQETGAASPLHF.

The genes are TRBV10-3 and TRBJ2-5; D is perhaps TRBD1 or TRBD2 (6 bases each). This CDR3 spans 14 amino acids. CDR1 and CDR2 from the germline V gene are ENHRY and SYGVKD. V lost 10 bases to trimming and J lost 2 bases, with 17 bases between them. The CDR3 protein is CANSVGGTQETQYF. In DNA form, the CDR3 reads TGTGCCAACTCGGTTGGGGGGACACAAGAGACCCAGTACTTC.

The sample holds a few counts of this clone. The gene calls are TRBV11-2 and TRBJ2-7; 10 bases are a match to TRBD2. Looked up from germline, CDR1 is SGHAT and CDR2 is FQNNGV. Trimming removed 4 bases from V and 3 bases from J; junction bases left unmatched: 18. The CDR3 spans 19 residues. In nucleotides, the CDR3 is TGTGCCAGCAGCTCGCTCGTGCTAGCGGGGGATCGGCAGTTCTACGAGCAGTACTTC. It is translated as CASSSLVLAGDRQFYEQYF.

The rearrangement joins TRBV30 to TRBJ2-7; unclear D gene. V shed 0 bases and J shed 4 bases, with 10 bases lying between them. CDR3 length equals 13 residues. CDR1 is GTSNPN and CDR2 is SVGIG in the germline V gene (reference sequence). The CDR3 is CAWSVTDQYEQYF. The DNA for the CDR3 is TGTGCCTGGAGTGTAACAGACCAGTACGAGCAGTACTTC.

V gene TRBV30 combines with J gene TRBJ1-4; no definite D call. The length of the CDR3 is 15 residues. The V gene lost 2 bases and the J gene lost 5 bases, with 15 bases spanning the gap. Germline assignment: CDR1 GTSNPN and CDR2 SVGIG (reference sequence). CDR3 sequence (DNA): TGTGCCTGGAGTTTGTGGGAACAGACAAATGAAAAACTGTTTTTT. Amino acids: CAWSLWEQTNEKLFF.

The chain carries TRBV5-1 and TRBJ2-7, with a weak D call TRBD1 (6 bases). The V end was cut by 1 base, the J end by 1 base, with 12 bases between. In germline, CDR1 is SGHRS, CDR2 YFSETQ. The CDR3 is 15 amino acids. CDR3 sequence reads: CASSLTPGASYEQYF. The CDR3 nucleotides are TGCGCCAGCAGCTTGACCCCAGGGGCATCCTACGAGCAGTACTTC.

CDR3 sequence: CAWSAARASGANVLTF. The CDR3 nucleotides read TGTGCCTGGAGCGCCGCCAGGGCCTCTGGGGCCAACGTCCTGACTTTC. The chain carries TRBV30 and TRBJ2-6; TRBD1 is a possible D gene (5 bases). CDR1 and CDR2 (germline): GTSNPN, SVGIG (reference sequence). V shed 3 bases and J shed 0 bases, with 12 bases lying between them. The CDR3 is 16 residues long.

The J gene is TRBJ1-1, the V gene TRBV21-1; the table's D call, TRBD1, has no DNA check behind it. TRBV21-1 is designated a pseudogene. The CDR3 runs to 17 residues. CDR3 in amino acids: CASSKVAGESVCSEAFF. The CDR3 DNA follows: TGTGCCAGCAGCAAAGTGGCAGGGGAGAGTGTATGTTCTGAAGCTTTCTTT.

The gene calls are TRBV12-3 or TRBV12-4 and TRBJ1-1; D is ambiguous. There are 13 residues in the CDR3. The V and J ends lost 4 bases and 4 bases respectively, with 10 bases between them. The CDR3 nucleotides read TGTGCCAGCAGTTGGAAGGGAGTCACTGAAGCTTTCTTT. Its protein is CASSWKGVTEAFF.

The chain is built from TRBV4-1 and TRBJ1-1; D may be TRBD1 (6 bases). CDR3 length: 12 amino acids. Germline-derived CDR1 and CDR2 are MGHRA and YSYEKL. Trimming removed 3 bases at V and 7 bases at J, with 9 bases between. In nucleotides, the CDR3 is TGCGCCAGCAGCCAGGGGGCCGATGAAGCTTTCTTT. Translated, it gives CASSQGADEAFF.

The chain has TRBV10-3 and TRBJ1-1; perhaps TRBD1 as D (6 bases). This CDR3 comprises 15 residues. V was cut by 3 bases and J by 12 bases, with 23 bases left in between. The germline V gene encodes CDR1 ENHRY and CDR2 SYGVKD. The CDR3 nucleotides are TGTGCCATCAGTGACGAGACTTGGGGGGCTTGGGGGACTTTCTTT. This encodes CAISDETWGAWGTFF.